Each of the 24 T cell receptor beta chains below was sequenced from the same sample in a study of T cells in Graves' hyperthyroidism and ophthalmopathy. Amplified regions were TCR beta CDR3 sequences from RNA transcripts. The HTBI set primed first-round TCR CDR3 RT-PCR. TCRdb fed the multiplex PCR reads into MiXCR, producing one record per CDR3 protein. The sample contains some 510,000 distinct CDR3 sequences, about 20% of which appear only once. The sample taken for sequencing was blood. The receptor set was obtained from a young man with Graves' hyperthyroidism.

Many counts were recorded for this clonotype. V gene TRBV11-2 combines with J gene TRBJ2-5; TRBD1 matches 8 bases. The CDR3 spans 16 residues. Per germline, CDR1 SGHAT and CDR2 FQNNGV. V shed 4 bases, J shed 1 base, and the junction held 8 bases outside the gene matches. CDR3 sequence (DNA): TGTGCCAGCAGCTCACTAGGGACAGGCAGCCAAGAGACCCAGTACTTC. Its protein product is CASSSLGTGSQETQYF.

There are many counts of this clonotype. The genes are TRBV6-2 or TRBV6-3 and TRBJ2-6; no clear D gene. The CDR3 extends over 14 amino acids. Trimming cost V 2 bases and J 12 bases, with 14 bases left between them. Looked up from germline, CDR1 is MNHEY and CDR2 is SVGEGT. The CDR3 is CASSYPLQIPVLTF. The DNA of the CDR3 is TGTGCCAGCAGTTACCCCCTACAAATTCCCGTCCTGACTTTC.

This clonotype was recorded once. The CDR3: CASSYEAGGLNTEAFF. As DNA, the CDR3 is TGTGCCAGCAGTTACGAGGCAGGCGGCTTGAACACTGAAGCTTTCTTT. The chain recombines TRBV6-5 with TRBJ1-1, with D unresolved. This CDR3 spans 16 amino acids. Per the germline V gene, CDR1 is MNHEY and CDR2 is SVGAGI. V lost 2 bases and J 0 bases, leaving 13 bases between the germline ends.

This clonotype was recorded at least ten times. The rearrangement links TRBV2 to TRBJ1-1; 9 bases match TRBD1. Germline loops: CDR1 SNHLY, CDR2 FYNNEI. The CDR3 consists of 15 residues. V lost 3 bases to trimming and J lost 5 bases; unmatched junction nucleotides: 7. CDR3 in DNA: TGTGCCAGCAGTGAGGACGGGACAGGGAGGACTGAAGCTTTCTTT. It is translated as CASSEDGTGRTEAFF.

The chain links TRBV20-1 to TRBJ1-1, with a possible D match to TRBD1 (5 bases). The CDR3 extends over 17 amino acids. CDR1 is DFQATT and CDR2 is SNEGSKA in the germline V gene (reference sequence). The V gene lost 0 bases and the J gene lost 4 bases, with 21 bases spanning the gap. The CDR3: CSARDAGAGFVGTEAFF. DNA for the CDR3: TGCAGTGCTAGAGATGCCGGGGCAGGGTTTGTCGGCACTGAAGCTTTCTTT.

This clonotype was recorded many times. CDR3 coding DNA: TGCGCCAGCAGCACGGGACAGGGACATGTCGGGGAGCTGTTTTTT. Translated, it gives CASSTGQGHVGELFF. This chain joins TRBV5-1 and TRBJ2-2; 9 bases align to TRBD1. Germline V gene data show CDR1 as SGHRS and CDR2 as YFSETQ. V dropped 4 bases and J dropped 7; count of bases not matched to a gene: 8. The CDR3 is 15 residues long. The whole variable domain, filled in from reference TRBV5-1 and TRBJ2-2, reads KAGVTQTPRYLIKTRGQQVTLSCSPISGHRSVSWYQQTPGQGLQFLFEYFSETQRNKGNFPGRFSGRQFSNSRSEMNVSTLELGDSALYLCASSTGQGHVGELFFGEGSRLTVL.

The genes are TRBV12-5 and TRBJ2-7; D not resolved. The CDR3 runs 14 residues. Looked up from germline, CDR1 is LGHNT and CDR2 is FRNRAP. Trimming stripped 1 base from V and 5 bases from J, with 12 bases between. The CDR3 region is CASGLGVRMDEQYF. The CDR3, as DNA: TGTGCTAGTGGTTTGGGAGTTAGAATGGACGAGCAGTACTTC.

This clonotype was seen at least ten times. The chain uses TRBV24-1 and TRBJ2-2; D is unresolved. This CDR3 comprises 13 residues. V was shortened by 0 bases and J by 6 bases, with 4 bases between the two germline ends. CDR1 and CDR2 from the germline V gene are KGHDR and SFDVKD. CDR3 DNA: TGTGCCACCAGTGATTTGCGAGCCGGGGAGCTGTTTTTT. Protein sequence: CATSDLRAGELFF.

This clonotype has more than one count but fewer than ten. This chain uses TRBV5-6 with TRBJ1-2; D remains unclear. V gave up 4 bases and J gave up 3 bases, with 13 bases separating them. The germline CDR1 and CDR2 sequences are SGHDT and YYEEEE. The CDR3 sequence is 14 residues long. CDR3 DNA: TGTGCCAGCAGCGCCCGGAGGAATGACTATGGCTACACCTTC. Its translation is CASSARRNDYGYTF.

This clonotype was counted ten times or more. V and J are TRBV20-1 and TRBJ1-2; D call uncertain. CDR3 length: 14 residues. CDR1 and CDR2 from the germline V gene are DFQATT and SNEGSKA (reference sequence). V was cut by 3 bases and J by 4 bases, with 15 bases left in between. For the CDR3, the DNA is TGCAGTGCTAGTGTTGAGGGATCTAGCTATGGCTACACCTTC. This gives the protein CSASVEGSSYGYTF.

This clonotype was detected ten times or more. The chain carries TRBV27 and TRBJ1-5; D is unresolved. The CDR3 length is 12 residues. Germline loops: CDR1 MNHEY, CDR2 SMNVEV (reference sequence). V lost 5 bases and J 9 bases, leaving 11 bases between the germline ends. The CDR3 loop is CASSTPLGPQHF. The CDR3 DNA sequence: TGTGCCAGCAGTACCCCCTTGGGGCCCCAGCATTTT.

This clonotype showed up many times. The chain carries TRBV6-2 or TRBV6-3 and TRBJ2-7, with D maybe TRBD1 (6 bases). Looked up from germline, CDR1 is MNHEY and CDR2 is SVGEGT. The CDR3 consists of 13 residues. The V end was cut by 0 bases, the J end by 7 bases, with 10 bases between. In nucleotides, the CDR3 is TGTGCCAGCAGTTACTCCACAGGGCGAGAGCAGTACTTC. It codes for CASSYSTGREQYF.

This clonotype was found many times. The chain employs TRBV6-1 and TRBJ2-2, with D perhaps TRBD1 (6 bases). CDR3 size: 14 residues. V was pared by 9 bases and J by 4 bases, with 15 bases between. CDR1 and CDR2 (germline): MNHNS, SASEGT. CDR3 in DNA: TGTGCCAGTGGGGGCCTCCGGGTCACCGGGGAGCTGTTTTTT. It is translated as CASGGLRVTGELFF.

The rearrangement uses TRBV6-2 or TRBV6-3 and TRBJ2-5; D is perhaps TRBD1 or TRBD2 (6 bases each). Germline CDR1 reads MNHEY; CDR2 reads SVGEGT. CDR3 length: 14 residues. Trimming left V 6 bases short and J 2 bases short, with 13 bases between. CDR3 sequence reads: CASRGGTQQETQYF. The CDR3 DNA reads TGTGCCAGCAGAGGGGGGACACAACAAGAGACCCAGTACTTC.

This clonotype appeared many times. The chain links TRBV28 to TRBJ1-5; TRBD1 is a possible D gene (5 bases). The CDR3 has 12 amino acids. CDR1 and CDR2 (germline): MDHEN, SYDVKM. The V end lost 10 bases, the J end lost 6 bases, and 13 bases lay between the germline ends. CDR3 sequence (DNA): TGTGCCACCAGCCCGGGACCTCAGCCCCAGCATTTT. It translates to CATSPGPQPQHF.

This clonotype showed up many times. The chain carries TRBV19 and TRBJ2-7; D remains unclear. Germline CDR1 and CDR2: LNHDA and SQIVND (reference sequence). Trimming took 3 bases from V and 6 from J, leaving 12 bases between them. CDR3 length equals 13 residues. CDR3 sequence (DNA): TGTGCCAGTAGTATGCCGGCCAGTCTCGAGCAGTACTTC. This gives the protein CASSMPASLEQYF.

This rearrangement joins TRBV3-1 to TRBJ2-2; the D is unclear. Germline V gives CDR1 LGHDT, CDR2 YNNKEL (reference sequence). CDR3 size: 19 residues. V was clipped by 2 bases and J by 0 bases, with 19 bases between them. The CDR3 DNA follows: TGTGCCAGCAGCCAACCCCGGACCTCCTCCCTATCGAACACCGGGGAGCTGTTTTTT. Translated: CASSQPRTSSLSNTGELFF.

The chain recombines TRBV4-1 with TRBJ1-1; no reliable D call. The CDR3 totals 17 residues. Trimming pared 1 base from V and 0 bases from J, leaving 15 bases between. Germline-derived CDR1 and CDR2 are MGHRA and YSYEKL. The CDR3 region has the DNA TGCGCCAGCAGCCAAGTGATAGGGCAGGTCATGAACACTGAAGCTTTCTTT. Its translation: CASSQVIGQVMNTEAFF.

The sample holds many counts of this clonotype. This chain connects TRBV20-1 to TRBJ1-2; D may be TRBD1 (5 bases). Trimming removed 3 bases from V and 1 base from J, with 15 bases in between. In germline, CDR1 is DFQATT, CDR2 SNEGSKA (reference sequence). The CDR3 is 15 residues long. CDR3 nucleotide sequence: TGCAGTGCTAGGGTCTTTGGGGCATATAACTATGGCTACACCTTC. It translates to CSARVFGAYNYGYTF.

At least ten counts were recorded for this clonotype. The chain joins TRBV7-2 to TRBJ2-7; TRBD2 matches at 9 bases. The CDR3 spans 15 residues. The ends lost 2 bases at V and 2 bases at J; junction bases unmatched: 4. Germline V CDR1 and CDR2: SGHTA, FQGNSA. The chain's CDR3 is CASSLNSGGPYEQYF. The CDR3 DNA follows: TGTGCCAGCAGCTTAAACAGCGGGGGGCCCTACGAGCAGTACTTC. Full variable domain (missing parts from reference TRBV7-2 and TRBJ2-7): GAGVSQSPSNKVTEKGKDVELRCDPISGHTALYWYRQSLGQGLEFLIYFQGNSAPDKSGLPSDRFSAERTGGSVSTLTIQRTQQEDSAVYLCASSLNSGGPYEQYFGPGTRLTVT.

This clonotype was recorded a few times. This sequence joins TRBV20-1 and TRBJ2-7; TRBD2 is a possible D gene (6 bases). Trimming removed 5 bases at V and 2 bases at J, with 19 bases between. Germline CDR1 is DFQATT and CDR2 is SNEGSKA (reference sequence). The CDR3 covers 15 residues. The DNA of the CDR3 is TGCAGTGCTTTAAGTCCGGGGAGGAGCCCCTACGAGCAGTACTTC. Translated: CSALSPGRSPYEQYF.

This clonotype was picked up many times. Possible read error: a much larger clone is one base away. The rearrangement joins TRBV6-1 to TRBJ2-5, with a weak D call TRBD2 (5 bases). Germline-derived CDR1 and CDR2 are MNHNS and SASEGT. Trimming left V 3 bases short and J 7 bases short, with 9 bases between. This CDR3 has 12 residues. CDR3 region: CASSEPRGTQYF. CDR3 in DNA: TGTGCCAGCAGTGAGCCTCGGGGGACCCAGTACTTC.

This clonotype was picked up many times. The V gene is TRBV2, the J gene TRBJ1-3; D may be TRBD1 (5 bases). This CDR3 region has 14 residues. Trimming cost V 2 bases and J 3 bases, with 8 bases left between them. The V gene's germline CDR1 is SNHLY and CDR2 FYNNEI. CDR3 amino acids: CASSEQGGGNTIYF. CDR3 nucleotide sequence: TGTGCCAGCAGTGAACAGGGTGGTGGAAACACCATATATTTT. The full variable domain, in which reference TRBV2 and TRBJ1-3 provide the parts outside the CDR3, is EPEVTQTPSHQVTQMGQEVILRCVPISNHLYFYWYRQILGQKVEFLVSFYNNEISEKSEIFDDQFSVERPDGSNFTLKIRSTKLEDSAMYFCASSEQGGGNTIYFGEGSWLTVV.

Ten or more counts support this clonotype. The genes are TRBV4-1 and TRBJ2-7; D gene ambiguous. V was pared by 6 bases and J by 1 base, with 13 bases between. Germline-derived CDR1 and CDR2 are MGHRA and YSYEKL. This CDR3 contains 14 residues. DNA for the CDR3: TGCGCCAGCAGAAGGACGGTGACTTCCTACGAGCAGTACTTC. Protein: CASRRTVTSYEQYF.